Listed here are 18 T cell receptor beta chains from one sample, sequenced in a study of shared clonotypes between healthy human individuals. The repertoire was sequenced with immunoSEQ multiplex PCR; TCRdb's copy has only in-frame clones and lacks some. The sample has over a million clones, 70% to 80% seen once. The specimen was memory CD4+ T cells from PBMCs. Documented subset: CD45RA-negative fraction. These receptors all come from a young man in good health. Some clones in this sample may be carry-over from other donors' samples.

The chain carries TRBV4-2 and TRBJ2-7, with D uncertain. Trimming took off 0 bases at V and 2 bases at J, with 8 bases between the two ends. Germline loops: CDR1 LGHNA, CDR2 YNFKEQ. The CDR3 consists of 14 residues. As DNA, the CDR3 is TGTGCCAGCAGCCAAGAATACAATACCTACGAGCAGTACTTC. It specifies CASSQEYNTYEQYF.

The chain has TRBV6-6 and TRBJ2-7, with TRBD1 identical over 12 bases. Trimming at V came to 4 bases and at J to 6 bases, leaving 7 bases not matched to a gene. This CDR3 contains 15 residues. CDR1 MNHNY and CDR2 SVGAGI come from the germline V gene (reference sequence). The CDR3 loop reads CASSFKGQGAGEQYF. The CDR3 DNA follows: TGTGCCAGCAGTTTTAAGGGACAGGGGGCTGGCGAGCAGTACTTC.

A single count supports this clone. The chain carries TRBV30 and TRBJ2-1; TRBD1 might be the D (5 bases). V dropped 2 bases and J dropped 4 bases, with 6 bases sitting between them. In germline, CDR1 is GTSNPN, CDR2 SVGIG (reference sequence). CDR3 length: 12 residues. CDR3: CAWSKGYNEQFF. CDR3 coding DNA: TGTGCCTGGAGTAAGGGGTACAATGAGCAGTTCTTC.

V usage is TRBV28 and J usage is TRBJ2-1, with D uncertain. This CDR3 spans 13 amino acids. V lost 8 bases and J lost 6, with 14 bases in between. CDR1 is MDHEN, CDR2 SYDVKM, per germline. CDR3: CASLSRPPNEQFF. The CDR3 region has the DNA TGTGCCAGCCTTTCCCGACCCCCCAATGAGCAGTTCTTC.

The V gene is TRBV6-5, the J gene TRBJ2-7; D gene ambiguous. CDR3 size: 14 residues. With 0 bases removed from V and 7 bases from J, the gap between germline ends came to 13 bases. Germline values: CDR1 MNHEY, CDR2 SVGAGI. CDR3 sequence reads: CASSYSGSLREQYF. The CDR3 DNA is TGTGCCAGCAGTTACTCAGGGTCGCTTCGGGAGCAGTACTTC.

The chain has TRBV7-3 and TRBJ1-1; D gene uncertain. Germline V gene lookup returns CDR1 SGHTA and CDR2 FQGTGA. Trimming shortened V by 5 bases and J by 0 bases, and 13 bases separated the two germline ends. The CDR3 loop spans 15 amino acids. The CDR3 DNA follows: TGTGCCAGCAGCGAACAGCCTAATGTGAACACTGAAGCTTTCTTT. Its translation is CASSEQPNVNTEAFF.

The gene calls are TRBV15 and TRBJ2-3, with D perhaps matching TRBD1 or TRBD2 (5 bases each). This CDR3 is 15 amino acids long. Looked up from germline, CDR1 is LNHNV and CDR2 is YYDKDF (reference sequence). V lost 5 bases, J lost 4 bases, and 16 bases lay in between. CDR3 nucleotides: TGTGCCACCAGCGTGGCCGGGACCCACGCAGATACGCAGTATTTT. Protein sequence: CATSVAGTHADTQYF.

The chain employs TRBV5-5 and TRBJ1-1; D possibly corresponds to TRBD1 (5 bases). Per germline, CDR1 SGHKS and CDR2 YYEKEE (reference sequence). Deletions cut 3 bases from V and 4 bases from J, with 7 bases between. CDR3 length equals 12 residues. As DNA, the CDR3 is TGTGCCAGCAGCTCCCAGGGCACTGAAGCTTTCTTT. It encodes CASSSQGTEAFF. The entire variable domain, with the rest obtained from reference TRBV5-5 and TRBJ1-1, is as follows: DAGVTQSPTHLIKTRGQQVTLRCSPISGHKSVSWYQQVLGQGPQFIFQYYEKEERGRGNFPDRFSARQFPNYSSELNVNALLLGDSALYLCASSSQGTEAFFGQGTRLTVV.

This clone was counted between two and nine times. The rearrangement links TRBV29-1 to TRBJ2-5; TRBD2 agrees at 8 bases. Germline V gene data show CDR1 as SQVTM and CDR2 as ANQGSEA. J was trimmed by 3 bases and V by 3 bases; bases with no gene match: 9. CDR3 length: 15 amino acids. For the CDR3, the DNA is TGCAGCGTTGAGATCGGGGGGGCAGTCAAAGAGACCCAGTACTTC. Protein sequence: CSVEIGGAVKETQYF.

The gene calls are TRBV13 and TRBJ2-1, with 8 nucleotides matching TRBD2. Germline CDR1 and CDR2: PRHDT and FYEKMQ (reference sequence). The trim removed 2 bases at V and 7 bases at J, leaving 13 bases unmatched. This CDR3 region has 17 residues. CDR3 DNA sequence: TGTGCCAGCAGCTTAAGTGAGAGGCAGCGGGAGTCAAATGAGCAGTTCTTC. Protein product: CASSLSERQRESNEQFF.

CDR3 DNA sequence: TGTGCCATCACGCAGGGGGATGTGACTGAAGCTTTCTTT. Translated, it gives CAITQGDVTEAFF. The chain is built from TRBV10-3 and TRBJ1-1; 7 nucleotides align to TRBD1. The germline gives CDR1 ENHRY, CDR2 SYGVKD. The CDR3 extends over 13 amino acids. V was pared by 7 bases and J by 5 bases, with 7 bases of the junction left unmatched.

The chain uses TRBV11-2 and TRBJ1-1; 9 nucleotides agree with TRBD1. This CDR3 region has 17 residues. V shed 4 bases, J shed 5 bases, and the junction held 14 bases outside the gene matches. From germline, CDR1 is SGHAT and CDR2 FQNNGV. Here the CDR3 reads CASSYPTGGGRWTEAFF. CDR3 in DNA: TGTGCCAGCAGCTACCCAACAGGGGGCGGGAGATGGACTGAAGCTTTCTTT.

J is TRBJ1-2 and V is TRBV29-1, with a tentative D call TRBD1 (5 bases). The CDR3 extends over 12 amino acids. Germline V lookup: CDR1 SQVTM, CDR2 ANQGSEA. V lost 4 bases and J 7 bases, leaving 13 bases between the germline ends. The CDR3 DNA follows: TGCAGCGTTGGTGGGGGGAGCGGTGGCTACACCTTC. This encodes CSVGGGSGGYTF.

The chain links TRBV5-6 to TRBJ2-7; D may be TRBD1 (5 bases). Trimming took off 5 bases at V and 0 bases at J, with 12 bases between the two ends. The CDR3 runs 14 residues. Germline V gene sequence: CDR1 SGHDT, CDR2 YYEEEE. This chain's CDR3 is CASRTTGASYEQYF. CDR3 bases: TGTGCCAGCAGAACCACAGGAGCCTCCTACGAGCAGTACTTC.

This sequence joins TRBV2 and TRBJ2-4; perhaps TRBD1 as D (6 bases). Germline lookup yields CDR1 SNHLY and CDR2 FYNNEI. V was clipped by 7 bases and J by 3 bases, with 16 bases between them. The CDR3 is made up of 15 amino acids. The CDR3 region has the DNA TGTGCCAGCAAAGCTACAGGGTTGGTCAAAAACATTCAGTACTTC. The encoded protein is CASKATGLVKNIQYF.

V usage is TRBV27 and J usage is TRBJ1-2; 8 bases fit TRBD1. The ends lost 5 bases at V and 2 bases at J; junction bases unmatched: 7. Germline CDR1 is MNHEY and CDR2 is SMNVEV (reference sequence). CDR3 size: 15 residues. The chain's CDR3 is CASSPLDRVNYGYTF. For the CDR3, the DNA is TGTGCCAGCAGTCCCCTGGACAGGGTAAACTATGGCTACACCTTC.

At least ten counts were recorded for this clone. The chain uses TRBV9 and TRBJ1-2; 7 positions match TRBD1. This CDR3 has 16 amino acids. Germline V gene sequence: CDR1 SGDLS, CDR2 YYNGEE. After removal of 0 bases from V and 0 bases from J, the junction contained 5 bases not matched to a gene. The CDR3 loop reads CASSVAAGGSNYGYTF. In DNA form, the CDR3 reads TGTGCCAGCAGCGTAGCTGCAGGGGGTTCTAACTATGGCTACACCTTC.

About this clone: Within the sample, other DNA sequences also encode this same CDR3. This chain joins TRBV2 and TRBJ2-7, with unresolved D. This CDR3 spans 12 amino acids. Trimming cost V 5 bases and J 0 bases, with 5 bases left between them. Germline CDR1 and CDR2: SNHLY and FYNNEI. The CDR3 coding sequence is TGTGCCAGCAGTAGGGACTCCTACGAGCAGTACTTC. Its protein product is CASSRDSYEQYF.